Sequencing of this T cell receptor beta chain was carried out in a study of radiotherapy plus CTLA-4 blockade in lung cancer. Data came from immunoSEQ multiplex PCR; TCRdb stores just in-frame clones and leaves some out. The repertoire holds roughly 100,000 clones, over 65% seen once, with under 2.5% in the top ten. Trimming left V 2 bases short and J 0 bases short, with 8 bases between. The CDR3 totals 15 residues. Germline V CDR1 and CDR2: MNHEY, SMNVEV (reference sequence). The sequencing here drew on peripheral blood, taken from a patient treated with radiotherapy plus ipilimumab. The chain employs TRBV27 and TRBJ1-5; no clear D. The source of this sequence is a human donor with non-small cell lung cancer that progressed on radiotherapy plus ipilimumab. Some clones in this sample may be carry-over from other donors' samples. The CDR3 region has the DNA TGTGCCAGCAGTTTAAACAGTTATAGCAATCAGCCCCAGCATTTT. It encodes CASSLNSYSNQPQHF.